Below, 9 T cell receptor beta chains from the same sample are listed, as sequenced in a study of regulatory T cells in long-lasting Graves disease. Time point noted: newly diagnosed GD, antithyroid drugs for less than 3 months. RNA isolated from PBMCs was used to make the TCR library. To make TCR beta libraries, researchers used iRepertoire HTBI primers and Arm-PCR of CDR3 regions. One entry per CDR3 protein, called by TCRdb with MiXCR from the multiplex PCR reads. The repertoire has a few hundred thousand distinct CDR3 sequences, over 15% of them found once; the top ten carry 25% to 30%. These sequences were also reported in another study, on T cells in Graves' hyperthyroidism and ophthalmopathy.

Source: peripheral blood mononuclear cells (PBMCs), taken at new diagnosis, from a patient treated with antithyroid drugs. The receptors were sampled from a man aged 35 to 55 with Graves disease.

This clonotype was counted many times. The chain employs TRBV20-1 and TRBJ2-1; no definite D call. The DNA end lines up better with TRBJ2-5; the J call may be wrong. The CDR3 sequence is 10 residues long. The germline CDR1 and CDR2 sequences are DFQATT and SNEGSKA (reference sequence). CDR3 bases: TGCAGTGCTTGGGTGGAGACCCAGTACTTC. Translating gives CSAWVETQYF.

This clonotype was seen at least ten times. This chain links TRBV5-6 with TRBJ2-2, with D possibly matching TRBD2 (6 bases). Germline CDR1 is SGHDT and CDR2 is YYEEEE. The CDR3 extends over 16 amino acids. V was pared by 4 bases and J by 8 bases, with 21 bases between. The CDR3 is CASSPDYRQGRGELFF. In DNA form, the CDR3 reads TGTGCCAGCAGCCCGGACTACCGCCAGGGAAGGGGGGAGCTGTTTTTT.

This clonotype was seen at least ten times. The chain has TRBV20-1 and TRBJ2-7; the D is unclear. V lost 0 bases and J lost 4, with 16 bases in between. The CDR3 is 15 amino acids. The germline CDR1 and CDR2 sequences are DFQATT and SNEGSKA (reference sequence). The CDR3 coding sequence is TGCAGTGCTAGAGAATTTCGACGGGTTTTGTACGAGCAGTACTTC. Its protein is CSAREFRRVLYEQYF.

This sequence joins TRBV5-1 and TRBJ2-5; D is undetermined. From germline, CDR1 is SGHRS and CDR2 YFSETQ. V shed 7 bases and J shed 2 bases, with 15 bases lying between them. The CDR3 has 14 amino acids. This CDR3 reads CASGHPDPQETQYF. CDR3 in DNA: TGCGCCAGCGGCCACCCGGACCCTCAAGAGACCCAGTACTTC.

Concerning this clonotype: This is likely an artifact of a read error, given a far larger clone one base away. The J gene is TRBJ1-1, the V gene TRBV6-1; TRBD1 agrees at 7 bases. CDR3 size: 15 residues. Per the germline V gene, CDR1 is MNHNS and CDR2 is SASEGT. Germline trimming cut 5 bases from V and 0 bases from J; bases unmatched to any gene: 6. The CDR3 region has the DNA TGTGCCAGCAGTCGGGACAGCGGCATGAACACTGAAGCTTTCTTT. It is translated as CASSRDSGMNTEAFF.

This clonotype was picked up many times. CDR3 in DNA: TGTGCCATCAGTGAGTCAGCCCTGAGAGAAGAGACCCAGTACTTC. This gives the protein CAISESALREETQYF. The rearrangement uses TRBV10-3 and TRBJ2-5; D is uncertain. The CDR3 loop spans 15 amino acids. Deletions cut 0 bases from V and 3 bases from J, with 11 bases between. Germline CDR1 ENHRY, CDR2 SYGVKD.

This clonotype was counted ten times or more. The genes are TRBV5-8 and TRBJ2-3; 11 bases agree with TRBD2. CDR3 length: 15 residues. V was clipped by 4 bases and J by 9 bases; unmatched bases: 10. Germline values: CDR1 SGHTS, CDR2 YDEGEE. CDR3 loop: CASSEGTSGGLTQYF. The CDR3 DNA reads as TGTGCCAGCAGCGAAGGGACTAGCGGCGGGTTAACGCAGTATTTT.

This clonotype was found many times. The chain links TRBV11-2 to TRBJ2-1; D unresolved. Trimming removed 1 base at V and 8 bases at J, with 15 bases between. This CDR3 is built from 15 residues. Germline V gene sequence: CDR1 SGHAT, CDR2 FQNNGV. The CDR3 here is CASSLGNTPRDEQFF. DNA of the CDR3: TGTGCCAGCAGCTTAGGGAACACTCCTCGGGATGAGCAGTTCTTC.

This clonotype was seen a few times. The CDR3 DNA follows: TGTGCCAGCAGCCTACAGGGGCCGCCCAATCAGCCCCAGCATTTT. This encodes CASSLQGPPNQPQHF. The chain couples TRBV7-2 to TRBJ1-5; TRBD1 matches at 7 bases. This CDR3 has 15 residues. Germline V gene data show CDR1 as SGHTA and CDR2 as FQGNSA. V gave up 5 bases and J gave up 3 bases; unmatched junction bases: 7. The whole variable domain, filled in from reference TRBV7-2 and TRBJ1-5, reads GAGVSQSPSNKVTEKGKDVELRCDPISGHTALYWYRQSLGQGLEFLIYFQGNSAPDKSGLPSDRFSAERTGGSVSTLTIQRTQQEDSAVYLCASSLQGPPNQPQHFGDGTRLSIL.